The clone carrying this T cell receptor beta chain was recorded a few times. Its antigen remains unidentified. Purified naive CD4+ T cells were depleted of CD25+ Tregs. Constant-region reverse primers amplified full-length variable regions, followed by semi-nested Nested Universal Primer A PCR. One entry per CDR3 protein results from TCRdb running MiXCR on the 5' RACE reads. The sample carries some 37,000 distinct CDR3 sequences, approximately 20% recorded once. Study findings and constraints: Tumor memory CD4+ T cell TCR gene usage clustered with blood and lymph node memory CD4+ cells and lymph node naive CD4+ cells.

The receptor was derived from a female donor with breast cancer. The sequenced sample consisted of naive CD4+ T cells sorted from a lymph node. Specified subset: naive CD4+ T cells, CD4+CD45RA+CD25-.

CDR3 sequence (DNA): TGCAGTGCTGAGGGACCAGGGGGCAATGAGCAGTTCTTC. It is translated as CSAEGPGGNEQFF. The V gene is TRBV20-1, the J gene TRBJ2-1; 7 bases agree with TRBD1. There are 13 residues in the CDR3. V dropped 5 bases and J dropped 6; count of bases not matched to a gene: 7. The germline CDR1 and CDR2 sequences are DFQATT and SNEGSKA (reference sequence).